This TCR beta chain was observed in a study of blood T cell repertoires in COVID-19. Looking at the study overall: The origin of the acute and convalescent COVID-19 samples was the United States, Italy and Spain. Sources were T cells, B-cell-depleted T cells, or PBMCs; the material itself was cDNA or gDNA.

The germline V gene encodes CDR1 SGHRS and CDR2 YFSETQ. Trimming cost V 4 bases and J 5 bases; bases outside gene matches: 10. The CDR3 extends over 15 amino acids. Per the original methods: Scientists estimated how many nucleated cells there were by amplifying reference gene primers. Measured with immunoSEQ multiplex PCR; TCRdb has only the in-frame clones, and not every one. That table furnishes V, J and clone size, whereas the DNA furnished D and trimming. The table includes about 74,000 clones, approximately 85% detected once. The sequence came from a man between 65 and 85 years old with acute or convalescent COVID-19. The gene calls are TRBV5-1 and TRBJ2-5; 8 bases fit TRBD2. The sample consisted of peripheral blood. The DNA for the CDR3 is TGCGCCAGCAGCGAGACCGGGACTAGGGGGGAGACCCAGTACTTC. Its translation is CASSETGTRGETQYF.